The 2 T cell receptor beta chains below all came from one sample that was sequenced in a study of patients and donors after allogeneic stem cell transplantation. TCRdb reanalysed the RT-PCR reads using MiXCR and keeps one entry per CDR3 protein. The sample yields roughly 960,000 distinct CDR3 sequences, 18% seen once. The material sequenced was blood, either unsorted or a sorted T cell fraction (not recorded which). These receptors were taken from a human donor who was either an allogeneic HSCT recipient or a stem cell or donor lymphocyte infusion donor (not recorded which). It is not recorded whose cells these are; they may come from a transplant donor.

In this sample, this clonotype turned up a few times. The gene calls are TRBV6-1 and TRBJ1-1; D unresolved. The CDR3 sequence is 13 residues long. Trimming shortened V by 6 bases and J by 7 bases, and 15 bases separated the two germline ends. Germline V lookup: CDR1 MNHNS, CDR2 SASEGT. CDR3 residues: CASRGPRKSEAFF. CDR3 nucleotide sequence: TGTGCCAGCAGGGGCCCCCGGAAGAGTGAAGCTTTCTTT.

This chain joins TRBV20-1 and TRBJ2-5; D may be TRBD2 (5 bases). The CDR3 contains 14 residues. Germline V gene lookup returns CDR1 DFQATT and CDR2 SNEGSKA (reference sequence). Trimming removed 1 base from V and 5 bases from J, with 14 bases in between. The DNA of the CDR3 is TGCAGTGCTAGAGTCGCTGGACTTAGGGAGACCCAGTACTTC. Residues: CSARVAGLRETQYF.